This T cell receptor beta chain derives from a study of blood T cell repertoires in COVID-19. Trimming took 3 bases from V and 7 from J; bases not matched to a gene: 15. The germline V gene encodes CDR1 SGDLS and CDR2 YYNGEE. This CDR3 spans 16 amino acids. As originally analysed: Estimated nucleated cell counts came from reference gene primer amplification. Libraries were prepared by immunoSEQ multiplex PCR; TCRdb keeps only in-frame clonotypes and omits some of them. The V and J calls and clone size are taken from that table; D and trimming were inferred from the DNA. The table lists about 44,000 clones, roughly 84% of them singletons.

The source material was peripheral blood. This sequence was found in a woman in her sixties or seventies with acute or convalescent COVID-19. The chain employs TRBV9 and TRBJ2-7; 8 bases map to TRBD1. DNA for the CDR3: TGTGCCAGCAGCGCCGGTGGGGGGACAGGTCTTCGTGAGCAGTACTTC. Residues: CASSAGGGTGLREQYF.